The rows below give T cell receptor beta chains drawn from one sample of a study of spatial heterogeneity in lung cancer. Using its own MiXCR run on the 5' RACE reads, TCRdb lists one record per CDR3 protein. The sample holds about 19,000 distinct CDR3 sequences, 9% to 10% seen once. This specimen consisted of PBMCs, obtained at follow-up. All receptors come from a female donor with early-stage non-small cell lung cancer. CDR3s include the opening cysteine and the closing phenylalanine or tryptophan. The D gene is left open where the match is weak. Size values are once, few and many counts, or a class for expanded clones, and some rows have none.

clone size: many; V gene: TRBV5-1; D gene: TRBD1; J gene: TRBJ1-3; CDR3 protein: CASSLEPPGGSGNTIYF; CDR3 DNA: TGCGCCAGCAGCTTGGAGCCTCCAGGGGGCTCTGGAAACACCATATATTTT
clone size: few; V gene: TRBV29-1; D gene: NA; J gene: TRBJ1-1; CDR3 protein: CSVAPTANTEAFF; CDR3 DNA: TGCAGCGTTGCACCGACAGCTAACACTGAAGCTTTCTTT
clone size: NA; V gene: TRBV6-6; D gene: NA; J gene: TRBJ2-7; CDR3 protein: CASTRTSYEQYF; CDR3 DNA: TGTGCCAGCACTCGAACCTCCTACGAGCAGTACTTC
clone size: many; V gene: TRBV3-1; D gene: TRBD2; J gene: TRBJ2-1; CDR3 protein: CASSQVLAGVNEQFF; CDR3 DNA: TGTGCCAGCAGCCAAGTCCTAGCGGGAGTCAATGAGCAGTTCTTC
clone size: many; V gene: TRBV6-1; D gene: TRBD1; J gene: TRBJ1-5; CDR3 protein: CASRKTGEGGQPQHF; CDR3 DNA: TGTGCCAGCAGGAAAACAGGGGAAGGAGGTCAGCCCCAGCATTTT
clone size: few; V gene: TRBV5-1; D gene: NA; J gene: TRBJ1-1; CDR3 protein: CASRISGAPEAFF; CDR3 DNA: TGCGCCAGCAGGATCTCAGGGGCTCCTGAAGCTTTCTTT
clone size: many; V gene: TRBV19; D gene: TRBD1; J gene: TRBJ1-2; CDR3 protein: CASSPGDRGLIGGYTF; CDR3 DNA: TGTGCCAGTTCTCCCGGGGACAGGGGGCTTATCGGCGGCTACACCTTC
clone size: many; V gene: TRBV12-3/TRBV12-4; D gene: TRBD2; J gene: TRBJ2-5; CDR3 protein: CASSPNLAGGTQYF; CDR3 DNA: TGTGCCAGCAGTCCGAACCTAGCGGGGGGGACCCAGTACTTC
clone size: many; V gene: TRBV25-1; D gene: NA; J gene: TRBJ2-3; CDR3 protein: CASSGYTGATDTQYF; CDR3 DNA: TGTGCCAGCAGTGGGTACACGGGAGCCACAGATACGCAGTATTTT
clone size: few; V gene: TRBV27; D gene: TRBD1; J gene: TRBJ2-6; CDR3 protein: CASRGQGSGANVLTF; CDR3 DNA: TGTGCCAGCAGGGGACAGGGGTCTGGGGCCAACGTCCTGACTTTC
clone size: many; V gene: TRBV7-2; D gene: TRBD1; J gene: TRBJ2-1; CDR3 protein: CASSIRDRSYNEQFF; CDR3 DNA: TGTGCCAGCAGCATCCGGGACAGGTCCTACAATGAGCAGTTCTTC
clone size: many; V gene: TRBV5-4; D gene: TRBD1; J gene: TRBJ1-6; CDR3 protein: CASRSGTGDNSPLHF; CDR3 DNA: TGTGCCAGCAGGTCCGGGACAGGGGATAATTCACCCCTCCACTTT
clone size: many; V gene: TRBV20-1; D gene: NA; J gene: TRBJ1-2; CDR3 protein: CSASGPTSGYTF; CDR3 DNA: TGCAGTGCTAGCGGACCGACGTCTGGCTACACCTTC
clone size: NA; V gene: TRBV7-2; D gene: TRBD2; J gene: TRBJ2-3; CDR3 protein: CASRPGLAGEGTQYF; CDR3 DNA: TGTGCCAGCAGACCGGGACTAGCGGGAGAAGGTACGCAGTATTTT
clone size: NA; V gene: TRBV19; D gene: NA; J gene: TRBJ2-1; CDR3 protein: CASSIGANNEQFF; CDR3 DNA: TGTGCCAGTAGTATTGGGGCTAACAATGAGCAGTTCTTC
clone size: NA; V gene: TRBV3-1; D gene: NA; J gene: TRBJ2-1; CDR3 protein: CASSQDGLNYNEQFF; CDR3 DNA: TGTGCCAGCAGCCAAGACGGCCTAAATTACAATGAGCAGTTCTTC
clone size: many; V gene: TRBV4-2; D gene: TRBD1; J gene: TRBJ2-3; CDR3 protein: CASSQDGGGQGSTDTQYF; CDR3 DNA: TGTGCCAGCAGCCAAGACGGCGGGGGACAGGGTAGCACAGATACGCAGTATTTT
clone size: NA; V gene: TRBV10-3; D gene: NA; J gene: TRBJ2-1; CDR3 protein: CAISERNEQFF; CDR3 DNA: TGTGCCATCAGTGAGCGGAATGAGCAGTTCTTC
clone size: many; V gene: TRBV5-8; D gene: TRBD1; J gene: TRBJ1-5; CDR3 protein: CASSLEQGASNQPQHF; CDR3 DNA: TGTGCCAGCAGCTTGGAGCAGGGGGCCAGCAATCAGCCCCAGCATTTT
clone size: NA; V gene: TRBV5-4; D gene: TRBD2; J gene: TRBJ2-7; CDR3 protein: CASSLASGATYEQYF; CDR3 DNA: TGTGCCAGCAGCTTGGCGAGCGGGGCCACCTACGAGCAGTACTTC